The following is a T cell receptor (beta chain) sequence with its context. This record belongs to a study of blood T cell repertoires in COVID-19. The data were produced by immunoSEQ multiplex PCR, yet TCRdb's version contains in-frame clones alone and is incomplete. The sample holds about 77,000 clones, 75% to 85% seen once. Germline assignment: CDR1 MGHRA and CDR2 YSYEKL. The V end was cut by 0 bases, the J end by 8 bases, with 13 bases between. The CDR3 loop spans 14 amino acids. The genes are TRBV4-1 and TRBJ1-2, with a weak D call TRBD1 (6 bases). Sequenced: peripheral blood. The TCR was taken from a woman in her 70s with acute or convalescent COVID-19. The CDR3 here is CASSQDRRQGGYTF. CDR3 nucleotide sequence: TGCGCCAGCAGCCAAGACCGGCGTCAGGGGGGCTACACCTTC.